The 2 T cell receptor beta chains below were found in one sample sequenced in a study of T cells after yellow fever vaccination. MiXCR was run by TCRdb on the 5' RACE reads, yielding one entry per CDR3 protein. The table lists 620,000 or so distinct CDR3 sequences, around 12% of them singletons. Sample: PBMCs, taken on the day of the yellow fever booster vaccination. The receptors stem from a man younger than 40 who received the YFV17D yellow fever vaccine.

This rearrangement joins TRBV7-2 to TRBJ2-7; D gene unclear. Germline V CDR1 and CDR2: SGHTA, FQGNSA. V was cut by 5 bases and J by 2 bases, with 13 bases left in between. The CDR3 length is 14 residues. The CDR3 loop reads CASSLSDGPYEQYF. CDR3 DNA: TGTGCCAGCAGCCTTAGTGACGGCCCCTACGAGCAGTACTTC. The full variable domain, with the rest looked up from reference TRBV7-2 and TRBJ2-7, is GAGVSQSPSNKVTEKGKDVELRCDPISGHTALYWYRQSLGQGLEFLIYFQGNSAPDKSGLPSDRFSAERTGGSVSTLTIQRTQQEDSAVYLCASSLSDGPYEQYFGPGTRLTVT.

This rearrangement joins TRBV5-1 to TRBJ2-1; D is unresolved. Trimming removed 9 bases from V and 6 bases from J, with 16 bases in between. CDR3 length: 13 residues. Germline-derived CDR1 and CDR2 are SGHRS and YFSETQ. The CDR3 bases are TGCGCCACCCGGGCCCCATCGGGCAATGAGCAGTTCTTC. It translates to CATRAPSGNEQFF.